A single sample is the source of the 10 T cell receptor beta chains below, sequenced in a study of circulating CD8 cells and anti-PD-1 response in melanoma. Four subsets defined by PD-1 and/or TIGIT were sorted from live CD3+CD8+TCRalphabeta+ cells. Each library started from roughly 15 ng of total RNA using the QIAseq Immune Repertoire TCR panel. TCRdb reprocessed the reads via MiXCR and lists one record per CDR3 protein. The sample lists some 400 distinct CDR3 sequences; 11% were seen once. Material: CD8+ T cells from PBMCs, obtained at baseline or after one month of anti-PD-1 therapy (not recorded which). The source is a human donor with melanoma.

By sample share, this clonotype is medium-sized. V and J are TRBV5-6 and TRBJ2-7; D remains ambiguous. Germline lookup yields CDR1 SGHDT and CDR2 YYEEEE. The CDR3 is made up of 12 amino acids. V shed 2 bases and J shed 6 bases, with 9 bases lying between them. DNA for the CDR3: TGTGCCAGCAGCTTCGACGGTTCCGAGCAGTACTTC. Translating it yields CASSFDGSEQYF.

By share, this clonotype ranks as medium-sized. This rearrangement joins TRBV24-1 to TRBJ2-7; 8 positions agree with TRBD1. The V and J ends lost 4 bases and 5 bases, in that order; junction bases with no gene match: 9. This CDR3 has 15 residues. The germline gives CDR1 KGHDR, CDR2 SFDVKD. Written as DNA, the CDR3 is TGTGCCACCAGTGACCCCGGACAGGGTGTTAACGAGCAGTACTTC. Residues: CATSDPGQGVNEQYF.

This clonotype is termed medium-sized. CDR3 nucleotides: TGTGCCAGCAGTTTTGAAGGGTCGTCGGATACGCAGTATTTT. Translation gives CASSFEGSSDTQYF. The rearrangement joins TRBV27 to TRBJ2-3; the D is unclear. V was clipped by 3 bases and J by 6 bases, with 13 bases between them. The CDR3 covers 14 residues. CDR1 and CDR2 (germline): MNHEY, SMNVEV (reference sequence).

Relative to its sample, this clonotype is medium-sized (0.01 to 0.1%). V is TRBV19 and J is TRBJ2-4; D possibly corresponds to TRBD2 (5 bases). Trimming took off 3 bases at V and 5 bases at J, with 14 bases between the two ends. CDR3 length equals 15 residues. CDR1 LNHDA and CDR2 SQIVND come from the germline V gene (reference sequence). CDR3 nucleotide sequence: TGTGCCAGTAGTATGGGGTCGGGGAATCAAAACATTCAGTACTTC. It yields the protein CASSMGSGNQNIQYF. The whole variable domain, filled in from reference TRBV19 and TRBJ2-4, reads DGGITQSPKYLFRKEGQNVTLSCEQNLNHDAMYWYRQDPGQGLRLIYYSQIVNDFQKGDIAEGYSVSREKKESFPLTVTSAQKNPTAFYLCASSMGSGNQNIQYFGAGTRLSVL.

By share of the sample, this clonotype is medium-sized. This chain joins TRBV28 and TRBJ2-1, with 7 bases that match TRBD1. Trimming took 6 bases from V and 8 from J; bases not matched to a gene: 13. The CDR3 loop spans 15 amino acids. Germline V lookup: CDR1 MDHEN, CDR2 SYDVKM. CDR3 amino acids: CASSHPGRGIDEQFF. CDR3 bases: TGTGCCAGCAGCCACCCCGGCAGGGGGATAGATGAGCAGTTCTTC.

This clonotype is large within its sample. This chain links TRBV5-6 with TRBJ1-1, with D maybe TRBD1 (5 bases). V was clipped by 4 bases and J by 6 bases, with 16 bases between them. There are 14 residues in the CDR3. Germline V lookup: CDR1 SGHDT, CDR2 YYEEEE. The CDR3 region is CASSVWATVPEAFF. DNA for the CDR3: TGTGCCAGCAGCGTGTGGGCGACAGTTCCTGAAGCTTTCTTT.

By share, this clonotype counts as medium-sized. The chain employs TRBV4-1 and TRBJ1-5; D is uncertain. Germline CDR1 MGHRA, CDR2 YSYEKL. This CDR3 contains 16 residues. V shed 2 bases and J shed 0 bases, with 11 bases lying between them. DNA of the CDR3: TGCGCCAGCAGCCAAAACACGGACTCTAGCAATCAGCCCCAGCATTTT. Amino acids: CASSQNTDSSNQPQHF.

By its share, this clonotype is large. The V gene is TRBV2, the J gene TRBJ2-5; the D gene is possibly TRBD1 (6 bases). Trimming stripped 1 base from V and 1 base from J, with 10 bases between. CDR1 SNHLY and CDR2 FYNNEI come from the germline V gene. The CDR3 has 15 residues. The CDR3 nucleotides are TGTGCCAGCAGTGAAGACCAGGGGAGCCAAGAGACCCAGTACTTC. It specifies CASSEDQGSQETQYF. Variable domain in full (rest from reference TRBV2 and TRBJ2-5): EPEVTQTPSHQVTQMGQEVILRCVPISNHLYFYWYRQILGQKVEFLVSFYNNEISEKSEIFDDQFSVERPDGSNFTLKIRSTKLEDSAMYFCASSEDQGSQETQYFGPGTRLLVL.

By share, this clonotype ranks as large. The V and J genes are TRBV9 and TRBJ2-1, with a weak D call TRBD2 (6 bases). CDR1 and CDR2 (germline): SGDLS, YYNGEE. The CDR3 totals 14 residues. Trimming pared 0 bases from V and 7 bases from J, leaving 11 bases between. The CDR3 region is CASSVGGGRNEQFF. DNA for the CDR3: TGTGCCAGCAGCGTAGGAGGAGGGAGGAATGAGCAGTTCTTC.

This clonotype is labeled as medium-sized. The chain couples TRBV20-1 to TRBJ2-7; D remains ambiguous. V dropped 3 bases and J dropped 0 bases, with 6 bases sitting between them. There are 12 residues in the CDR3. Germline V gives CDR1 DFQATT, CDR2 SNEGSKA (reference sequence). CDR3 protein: CSASATSYEQYF. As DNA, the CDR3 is TGCAGTGCTAGTGCCACCTCCTACGAGCAGTACTTC.